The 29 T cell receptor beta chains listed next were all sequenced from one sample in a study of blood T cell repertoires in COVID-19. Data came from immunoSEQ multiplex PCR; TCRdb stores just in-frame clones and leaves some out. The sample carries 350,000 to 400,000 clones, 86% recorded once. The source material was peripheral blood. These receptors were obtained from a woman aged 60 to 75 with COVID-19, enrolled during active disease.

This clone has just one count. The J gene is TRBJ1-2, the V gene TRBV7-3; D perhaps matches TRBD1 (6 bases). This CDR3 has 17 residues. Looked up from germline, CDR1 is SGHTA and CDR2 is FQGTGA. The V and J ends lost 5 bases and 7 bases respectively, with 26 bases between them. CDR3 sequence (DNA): TGTGCCAGCAGCCGAAACCCGGTTATCGGCAGGGGTTTTGGCTACACCTTC. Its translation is CASSRNPVIGRGFGYTF.

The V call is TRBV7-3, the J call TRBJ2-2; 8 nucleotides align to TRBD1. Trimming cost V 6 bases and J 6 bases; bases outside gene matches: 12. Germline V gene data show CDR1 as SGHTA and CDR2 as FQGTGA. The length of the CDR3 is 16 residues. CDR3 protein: CASSLGQGALAGELFF. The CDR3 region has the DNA TGTGCCAGCAGTCTAGGGCAGGGGGCGCTGGCCGGGGAGCTGTTTTTT.

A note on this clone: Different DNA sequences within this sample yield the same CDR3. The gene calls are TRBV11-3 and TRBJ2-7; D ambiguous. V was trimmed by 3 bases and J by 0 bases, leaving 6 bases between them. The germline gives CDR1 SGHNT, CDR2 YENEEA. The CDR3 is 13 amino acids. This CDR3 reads CASSFIPSYEQYF. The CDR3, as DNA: TGTGCCAGCAGCTTCATTCCCTCCTACGAGCAGTACTTC.

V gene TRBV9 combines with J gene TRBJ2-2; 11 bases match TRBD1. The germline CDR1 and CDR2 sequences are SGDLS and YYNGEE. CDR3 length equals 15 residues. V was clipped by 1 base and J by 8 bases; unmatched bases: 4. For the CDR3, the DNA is TGTGCCAGCAGCGTACGGACAGGGGGCATGGGGGAGCTGTTTTTT. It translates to CASSVRTGGMGELFF. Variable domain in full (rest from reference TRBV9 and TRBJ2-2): DSGVTQTPKHLITATGQRVTLRCSPRSGDLSVYWYQQSLDQGLQFLIQYYNGEERAKGNILERFSAQQFPDLHSELNLSSLELGDSALYFCASSVRTGGMGELFFGEGSRLTVL.

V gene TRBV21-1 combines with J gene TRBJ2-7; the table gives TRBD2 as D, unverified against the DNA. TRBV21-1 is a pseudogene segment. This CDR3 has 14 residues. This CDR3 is CAASLRGLASEQYF. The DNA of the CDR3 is TGTGCCGCCTCATTGCGGGGACTAGCCAGCGAGCAGTACTTC.

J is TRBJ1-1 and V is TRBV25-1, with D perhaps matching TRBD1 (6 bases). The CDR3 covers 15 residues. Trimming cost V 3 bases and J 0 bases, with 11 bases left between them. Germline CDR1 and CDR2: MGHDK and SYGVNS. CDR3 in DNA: TGTGCCAGCAGTGACAGGACAGCCCTGAACACTGAAGCTTTCTTT. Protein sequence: CASSDRTALNTEAFF.

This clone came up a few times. The CDR3 region has the DNA TGTGCCAGCAGCCCCCGGCAGGGCACTGAAGCTTTCTTT. Translation gives CASSPRQGTEAFF. This sequence joins TRBV7-9 and TRBJ1-1, with a weak D call TRBD1 (5 bases). The germline CDR1 and CDR2 sequences are SEHNR and FQNEAQ (reference sequence). This CDR3 has 13 amino acids. V was cut by 5 bases and J by 4 bases, with 11 bases left in between.

The DNA for the CDR3 is TGCAGCGTGGCCGAGGGGGCCAGTGAAGCTTTCTTT. It specifies CSVAEGASEAFF. The J gene is TRBJ1-1, the V gene TRBV29-1; 7 nucleotides match TRBD1. Germline V lookup: CDR1 SQVTM, CDR2 ANQGSEA. Germline trimming cut 6 bases from V and 7 bases from J; bases unmatched to any gene: 8. CDR3 size: 12 residues.

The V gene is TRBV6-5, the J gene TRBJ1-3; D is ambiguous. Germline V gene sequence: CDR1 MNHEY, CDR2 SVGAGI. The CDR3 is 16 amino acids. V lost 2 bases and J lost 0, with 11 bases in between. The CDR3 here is CASSYQADLSGNTIYF. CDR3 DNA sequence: TGTGCCAGCAGTTACCAGGCAGATCTCTCTGGAAACACCATATATTTT.

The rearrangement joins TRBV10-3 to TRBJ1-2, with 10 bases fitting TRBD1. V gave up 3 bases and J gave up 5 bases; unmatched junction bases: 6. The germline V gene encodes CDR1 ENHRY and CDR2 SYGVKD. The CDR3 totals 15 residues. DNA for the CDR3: TGTGCCATCAGTGAAGGCCCGGGACAGGGGTATGGCTACACCTTC. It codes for CAISEGPGQGYGYTF.

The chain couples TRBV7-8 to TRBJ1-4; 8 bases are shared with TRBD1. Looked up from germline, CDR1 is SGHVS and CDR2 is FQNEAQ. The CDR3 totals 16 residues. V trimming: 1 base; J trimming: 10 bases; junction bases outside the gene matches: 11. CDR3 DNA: TGTGCCAGCAGCTTAGTAGGGGACAGGCCCGGTAGAAAACTGTTTTTT. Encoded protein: CASSLVGDRPGRKLFF.

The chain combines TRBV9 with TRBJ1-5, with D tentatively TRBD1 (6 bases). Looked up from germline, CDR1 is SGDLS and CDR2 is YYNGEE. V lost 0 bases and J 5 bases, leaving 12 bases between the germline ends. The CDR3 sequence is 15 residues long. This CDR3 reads CASSVDQGRDQPQHF. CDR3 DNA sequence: TGTGCCAGCAGCGTAGACCAGGGGAGGGATCAGCCCCAGCATTTT.

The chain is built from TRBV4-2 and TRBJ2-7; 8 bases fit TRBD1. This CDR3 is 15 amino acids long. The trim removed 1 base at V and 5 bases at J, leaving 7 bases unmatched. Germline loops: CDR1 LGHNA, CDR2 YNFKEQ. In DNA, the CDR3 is TGTGCCAGCAGCCAAGCTCAGGGGGCTAGGAACGAGCAGTACTTC. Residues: CASSQAQGARNEQYF.

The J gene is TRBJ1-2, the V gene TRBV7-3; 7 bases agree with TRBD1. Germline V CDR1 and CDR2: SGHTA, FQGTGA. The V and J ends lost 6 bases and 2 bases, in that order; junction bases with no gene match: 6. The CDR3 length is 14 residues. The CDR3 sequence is CASSPSTGNYGYTF. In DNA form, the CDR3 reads TGTGCCAGCAGTCCCTCGACAGGGAACTATGGCTACACCTTC.

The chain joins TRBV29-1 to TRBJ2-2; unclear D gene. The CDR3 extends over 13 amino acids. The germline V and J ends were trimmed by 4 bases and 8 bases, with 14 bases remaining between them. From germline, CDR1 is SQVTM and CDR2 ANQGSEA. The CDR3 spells CSVGAVGEGELFF. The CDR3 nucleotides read TGCAGCGTTGGGGCAGTGGGTGAAGGGGAGCTGTTTTTT.

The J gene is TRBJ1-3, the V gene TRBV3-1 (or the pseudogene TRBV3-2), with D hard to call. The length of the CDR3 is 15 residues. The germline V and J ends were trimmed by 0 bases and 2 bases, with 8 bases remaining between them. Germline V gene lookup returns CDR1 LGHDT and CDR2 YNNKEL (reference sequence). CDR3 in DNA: TGTGCCAGCAGCCAAGATACCACAGCTGGAAACACCATATATTTT. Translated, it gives CASSQDTTAGNTIYF.

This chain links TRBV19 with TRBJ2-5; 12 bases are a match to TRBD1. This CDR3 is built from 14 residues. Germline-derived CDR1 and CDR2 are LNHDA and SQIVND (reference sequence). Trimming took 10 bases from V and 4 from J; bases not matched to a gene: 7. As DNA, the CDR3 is TGTGCCACTTGGGACAGGGGGCTTGGAGAGACCCAGTACTTC. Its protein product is CATWDRGLGETQYF.

The CDR3 region is CASSFRPGQGGFEQYF. DNA of the CDR3: TGTGCCAGCAGCTTTCGACCGGGACAGGGTGGGTTCGAGCAGTACTTC. V gene TRBV3-1 (or the pseudogene TRBV3-2) combines with J gene TRBJ2-7; 9 bases are shared with TRBD1. Germline V CDR1 and CDR2: LGHDT, YNNKEL (reference sequence). The CDR3 contains 16 residues. The V gene end was trimmed by 5 bases and the J gene end by 6 bases; junction bases not matched to a gene: 14.

The CDR3 region has the DNA TGTGCCAGCAGTGAAGGGACAGCTTTGGCCCAGCATTTT. The encoded protein is CASSEGTALAQHF. The rearrangement joins TRBV2 to TRBJ1-5; D is possibly TRBD1 (6 bases). This CDR3 contains 13 residues. Germline values: CDR1 SNHLY, CDR2 FYNNEI. Trimming shortened V by 1 base and J by 11 bases, and 12 bases separated the two germline ends. Complete variable domain (other parts from reference TRBV2 and TRBJ1-5): EPEVTQTPSHQVTQMGQEVILRCVPISNHLYFYWYRQILGQKVEFLVSFYNNEISEKSEIFDDQFSVERPDGSNFTLKIRSTKLEDSAMYFCASSEGTALAQHFGDGTRLSIL.

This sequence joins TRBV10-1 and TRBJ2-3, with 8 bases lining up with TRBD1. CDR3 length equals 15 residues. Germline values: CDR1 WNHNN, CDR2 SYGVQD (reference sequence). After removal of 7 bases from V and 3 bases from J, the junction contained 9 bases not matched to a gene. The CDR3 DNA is TGCGCCAGCAACCCTACAGGGGGTCGGACAGATACGCAGTATTTT. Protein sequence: CASNPTGGRTDTQYF.

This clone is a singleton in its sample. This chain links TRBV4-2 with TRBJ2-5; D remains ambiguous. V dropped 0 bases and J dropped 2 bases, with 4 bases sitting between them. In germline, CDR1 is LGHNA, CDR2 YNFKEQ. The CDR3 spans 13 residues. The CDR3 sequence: CASSQEQQETQYF. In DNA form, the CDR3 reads TGTGCCAGCAGCCAAGAGCAGCAAGAGACCCAGTACTTC.

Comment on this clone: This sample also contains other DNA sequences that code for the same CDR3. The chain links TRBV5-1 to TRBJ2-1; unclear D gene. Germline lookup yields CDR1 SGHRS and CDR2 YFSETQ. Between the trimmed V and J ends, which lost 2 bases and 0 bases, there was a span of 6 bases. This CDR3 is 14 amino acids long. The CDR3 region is CASSFQDSYNEQFF. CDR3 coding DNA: TGCGCCAGCAGCTTCCAGGACTCCTACAATGAGCAGTTCTTC.

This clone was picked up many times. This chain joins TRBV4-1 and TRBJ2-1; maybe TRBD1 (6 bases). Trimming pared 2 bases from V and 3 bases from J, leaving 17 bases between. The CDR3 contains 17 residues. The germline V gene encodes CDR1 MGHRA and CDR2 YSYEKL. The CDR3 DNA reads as TGCGCCAGCAGCCAATACGAACAGGGTTCCTACTACAATGAGCAGTTCTTC. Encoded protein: CASSQYEQGSYYNEQFF.

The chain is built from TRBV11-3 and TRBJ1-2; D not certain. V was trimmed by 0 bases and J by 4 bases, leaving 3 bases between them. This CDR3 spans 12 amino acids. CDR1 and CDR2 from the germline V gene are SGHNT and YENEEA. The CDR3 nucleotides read TGTGCCAGCAGCTTAGACAGCTATGGCTACACCTTC. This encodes CASSLDSYGYTF.

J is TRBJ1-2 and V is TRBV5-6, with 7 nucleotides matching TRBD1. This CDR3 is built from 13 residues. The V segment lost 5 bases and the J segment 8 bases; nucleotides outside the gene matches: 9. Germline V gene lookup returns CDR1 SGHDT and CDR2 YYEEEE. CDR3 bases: TGTGCCAGCAGGAAGGGACAGATGGGGGGCTACACCTTC. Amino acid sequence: CASRKGQMGGYTF. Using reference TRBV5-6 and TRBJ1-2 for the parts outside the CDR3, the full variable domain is DAGVTQSPTHLIKTRGQQVTLRCSPKSGHDTVSWYQQALGQGPQFIFQYYEEEERQRGNFPDRFSGHQFPNYSSELNVNALLLGDSALYLCASRKGQMGGYTFGSGTRLTVV.

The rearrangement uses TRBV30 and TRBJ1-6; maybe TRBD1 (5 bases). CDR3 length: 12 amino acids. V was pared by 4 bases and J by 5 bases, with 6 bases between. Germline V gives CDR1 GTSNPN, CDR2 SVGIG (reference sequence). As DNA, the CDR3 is TGTGCCTGGAAGACAGATAATTCACCCCTCCACTTT. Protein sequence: CAWKTDNSPLHF.

For the CDR3, the DNA is TGTGCTAGTGGTGTCTGGACTTTGCGAAATCAGCCCCAGCATTTT. It encodes CASGVWTLRNQPQHF. The rearrangement uses TRBV12-5 and TRBJ1-5; no firm D call. Germline V CDR1 and CDR2: LGHNT, FRNRAP. V was pared by 5 bases and J by 4 bases, with 15 bases between. CDR3 length: 15 residues.

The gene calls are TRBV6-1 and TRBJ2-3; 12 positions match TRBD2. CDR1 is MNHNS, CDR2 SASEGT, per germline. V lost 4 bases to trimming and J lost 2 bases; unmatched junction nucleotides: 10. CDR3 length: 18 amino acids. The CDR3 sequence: CASSVRRLAGGTTDTQYF. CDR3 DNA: TGTGCCAGCAGTGTAAGGCGTCTAGCGGGGGGGACCACAGATACGCAGTATTTT.

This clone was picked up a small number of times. CDR3 protein: CASSLGGDFYEQYF. The CDR3 DNA sequence: TGTGCCAGCAGCTTGGGCGGGGACTTCTACGAGCAGTACTTC. The chain recombines TRBV5-6 with TRBJ2-7, with D possibly TRBD2 on 6 matching bases. The CDR3 runs 14 residues. The germline gives CDR1 SGHDT, CDR2 YYEEEE. The ends were cut back, 0 bases at V and 3 bases at J, with 10 bases in the middle.